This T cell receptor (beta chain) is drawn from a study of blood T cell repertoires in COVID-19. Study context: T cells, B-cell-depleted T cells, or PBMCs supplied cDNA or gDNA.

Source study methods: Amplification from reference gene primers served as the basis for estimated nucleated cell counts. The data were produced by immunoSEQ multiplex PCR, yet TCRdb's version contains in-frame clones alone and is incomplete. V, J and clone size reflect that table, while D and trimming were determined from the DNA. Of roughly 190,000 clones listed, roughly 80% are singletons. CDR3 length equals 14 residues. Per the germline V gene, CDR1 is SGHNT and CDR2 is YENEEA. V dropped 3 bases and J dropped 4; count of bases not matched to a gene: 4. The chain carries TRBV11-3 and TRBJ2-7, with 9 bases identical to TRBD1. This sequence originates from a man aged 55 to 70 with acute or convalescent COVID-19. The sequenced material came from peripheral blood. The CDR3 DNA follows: TGTGCCAGCAGCTTGGGACAGGGAAATTACGAGCAGTACTTC. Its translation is CASSLGQGNYEQYF.